The clone carrying this T cell receptor beta chain was seen only a few times. The antigen is unknown. The data belong to a study of T cells after yellow fever vaccination. V was pared by 3 bases and J by 2 bases, with 15 bases between. CDR1 is MGHDK and CDR2 is SYGVNS in the germline V gene. CDR3 length equals 16 residues. Points from the study as a whole: The secondary response was weaker, and its peak arrived faster, on day 5 versus 15.

MiXCR, run by TCRdb on the 5' RACE reads, gives a single entry per CDR3 protein. This sample has approximately 300,000 distinct CDR3 sequences, with over 8.5% found just once. This TCR was sampled from a young man who received the YFV17D yellow fever vaccine. The sample consisted of CD4+ T cells sorted from PBMCs, taken 45 days after the yellow fever booster vaccination. The rearrangement uses TRBV25-1 and TRBJ2-3, with D possibly matching TRBD1 (5 bases). The CDR3: CASSDWRQRATDTQYF. DNA for the CDR3: TGTGCCAGCAGTGACTGGAGACAGAGAGCCACAGATACGCAGTATTTT. Using reference TRBV25-1 and TRBJ2-3 for the parts outside the CDR3, the full variable domain is EADIYQTPRYLVIGTGKKITLECSQTMGHDKMYWYQQDPGMELHLIHYSYGVNSTEKGDLSSESTVSRIRTEHFPLTLESARPSHTSQYLCASSDWRQRATDTQYFGPGTRLTVL.